A single sample is the source of the 16 T cell receptor beta chains below, sequenced in a study of early T cells in non-severe SARS-CoV-2 infection. Using its own MiXCR run on the 5' RACE reads, TCRdb lists one record per CDR3 protein. Of approximately 97,000 distinct CDR3 sequences in the sample, about an eighth were seen once. Source material: whole blood. Receptor source: an adult who was a healthcare worker with PCR-confirmed SARS-CoV-2 infection or an uninfected control (not recorded which).

This clonotype was seen ten or more times. V usage is TRBV7-2 and J usage is TRBJ1-2, with TRBD1 identical over 10 bases. The trim removed 5 bases at V and 7 bases at J, leaving 7 bases unmatched. Germline V gives CDR1 SGHTA, CDR2 FQGNSA. The length of the CDR3 is 14 residues. The CDR3 here is CASSLGQGEGGYTF. CDR3 in DNA: TGTGCCAGCAGCCTAGGACAGGGGGAGGGTGGCTACACCTTC.

The rearrangement joins TRBV30 to TRBJ1-4, with 8 bases lining up with TRBD1. The germline gives CDR1 GTSNPN, CDR2 SVGIG (reference sequence). There are 13 residues in the CDR3. The V and J ends lost 3 bases and 3 bases, in that order; junction bases with no gene match: 0. The chain's CDR3 is CAWRQGANEKLFF. The DNA of the CDR3 is TGTGCCTGGAGACAGGGGGCTAATGAAAAACTGTTTTTT.

This clonotype was found once. The chain combines TRBV7-3 with TRBJ2-3; the D gene is possibly TRBD2 (6 bases). CDR1 and CDR2 from the germline V gene are SGHTA and FQGTGA. The CDR3 spans 14 residues. The V end lost 5 bases, the J end lost 0 bases, and 9 bases lay between the germline ends. The CDR3 DNA reads as TGTGCCAGCAGCGGAGCGGGTAGCACAGATACGCAGTATTTT. Translating gives CASSGAGSTDTQYF.

The sample holds a few counts of this clonotype. V and J are TRBV5-6 and TRBJ1-2; D gene ambiguous. The CDR3 has 19 amino acids. Germline V gene data show CDR1 as SGHDT and CDR2 as YYEEEE. V was cut by 1 base and J by 0 bases, with 22 bases left in between. CDR3 DNA: TGTGCCAGCAGCTTGTGGGGAATGTATATTGCCGGGGCTAACTATGGCTACACCTTC. Translated, it gives CASSLWGMYIAGANYGYTF.

The chain employs TRBV20-1 and TRBJ2-5; 7 bases are shared with TRBD2. V was pared by 0 bases and J by 7 bases, with 8 bases of the junction left unmatched. The CDR3 totals 14 residues. Germline CDR1 reads DFQATT; CDR2 reads SNEGSKA (reference sequence). The CDR3 coding sequence is TGCAGTGCTAGAGATAGCCTAGCGGTAGGGACCCAGTACTTC. This sequence encodes CSARDSLAVGTQYF.

This clonotype has at least ten counts. The chain recombines TRBV12-3 or TRBV12-4 with TRBJ2-7; D possibly corresponds to TRBD2 (6 bases). This CDR3 comprises 13 residues. Trimming took 8 bases from V and 6 from J, leaving 17 bases between them. The CDR3 region is CASDRLGPLEQYF. The DNA for the CDR3 is TGTGCCAGCGACCGACTAGGTCCTCTCGAGCAGTACTTC.

The rearrangement links TRBV7-2 to TRBJ1-2; D may be TRBD1 (5 bases). V lost 1 base and J 4 bases, leaving 10 bases between the germline ends. Per the germline V gene, CDR1 is SGHTA and CDR2 is FQGNSA. The CDR3 sequence is 14 residues long. The CDR3 reads CASSLGSGPYGYTF. Written as DNA, the CDR3 is TGTGCCAGCAGCTTAGGCTCAGGGCCCTATGGCTACACCTTC.

The sample holds a few counts of this clonotype. The rearrangement uses TRBV11-2 and TRBJ1-6; maybe TRBD1 (6 bases). Germline lookup yields CDR1 SGHAT and CDR2 FQNNGV. V was trimmed by 4 bases and J by 1 base, leaving 11 bases between them. CDR3 size: 16 residues. The CDR3 spells CASSSPRGSYNSPLHF. Here the CDR3 DNA reads TGTGCCAGCAGCTCCCCCAGGGGATCCTATAATTCACCCCTCCACTTT.

This clonotype was recorded many times. The rearrangement links TRBV6-1 to TRBJ2-7; D not certain. V was clipped by 6 bases and J by 1 base, with 16 bases between them. The CDR3 is 15 residues long. The germline gives CDR1 MNHNS, CDR2 SASEGT. CDR3 amino acids: CASSKAWGTSYEQYF. The CDR3 DNA reads as TGTGCCAGCAGCAAAGCCTGGGGTACTTCCTACGAGCAGTACTTC.

V and J are TRBV12-3 or TRBV12-4 and TRBJ2-5; 9 positions agree with TRBD2. V lost 8 bases to trimming and J lost 3 bases; unmatched junction nucleotides: 13. This CDR3 is built from 16 residues. In DNA, the CDR3 is TGTGCCAGCGGCAGAAGGCTAGCGGGGAGGAAAGAGACCCAGTACTTC. As protein: CASGRRLAGRKETQYF.

The table lists this clonotype with many counts. The V and J genes are TRBV28 and TRBJ2-3; D is unresolved. The CDR3 is made up of 15 amino acids. With 2 bases removed from V and 2 bases from J, the gap between germline ends came to 11 bases. The germline gives CDR1 MDHEN, CDR2 SYDVKM. CDR3 residues: CASSLNSPYTDTQYF. In DNA form, the CDR3 reads TGTGCCAGCAGTTTAAACTCTCCCTACACAGATACGCAGTATTTT.

The gene calls are TRBV20-1 and TRBJ1-2; D is possibly TRBD1 (5 bases). This CDR3 has 10 residues. Germline V gene sequence: CDR1 DFQATT, CDR2 SNEGSKA (reference sequence). V was pared by 3 bases and J by 8 bases, with 7 bases between. CDR3 residues: CSARGDGYTF. The CDR3 DNA follows: TGCAGTGCTAGGGGGGACGGCTACACCTTC.

This chain connects TRBV28 to TRBJ1-5, with a possible D match to TRBD1 (5 bases). The CDR3 is 17 amino acids. Trimming pared 5 bases from V and 0 bases from J, leaving 17 bases between. Germline V gives CDR1 MDHEN, CDR2 SYDVKM. Here the CDR3 DNA reads TGTGCCAGCAGTGACCCTTTTGCAGGGAATAGCAATCAGCCCCAGCATTTT. It encodes CASSDPFAGNSNQPQHF.

The chain carries TRBV29-1 and TRBJ1-1; no clear D gene. There are 12 residues in the CDR3. V dropped 4 bases and J dropped 0 bases, with 6 bases sitting between them. Germline CDR1 and CDR2: SQVTM and ANQGSEA. In nucleotides, the CDR3 is TGCAGCGTTGTGTTCATGAACACTGAAGCTTTCTTT. This sequence encodes CSVVFMNTEAFF.

This clonotype was counted a few times. The chain's CDR3 is CSVVRAAQETQYF. CDR3 in DNA: TGCAGCGTTGTTCGCGCTGCCCAAGAGACCCAGTACTTC. The J gene is TRBJ2-5, the V gene TRBV29-1, with D unresolved. The CDR3 has 13 residues. The germline gives CDR1 SQVTM, CDR2 ANQGSEA. The V end lost 4 bases, the J end lost 1 base, and 10 bases lay between the germline ends.

This clonotype occurred a few times. V and J are TRBV7-2 and TRBJ2-1; a weak D match, TRBD2 (7 bases). The CDR3 length is 15 residues. CDR1 SGHTA and CDR2 FQGNSA come from the germline V gene. V lost 1 base and J 5 bases, leaving 12 bases between the germline ends. The CDR3 loop is CASSLGRGQNNEQFF. The CDR3, as DNA: TGTGCCAGCAGCTTAGGGCGGGGGCAGAACAATGAGCAGTTCTTC.